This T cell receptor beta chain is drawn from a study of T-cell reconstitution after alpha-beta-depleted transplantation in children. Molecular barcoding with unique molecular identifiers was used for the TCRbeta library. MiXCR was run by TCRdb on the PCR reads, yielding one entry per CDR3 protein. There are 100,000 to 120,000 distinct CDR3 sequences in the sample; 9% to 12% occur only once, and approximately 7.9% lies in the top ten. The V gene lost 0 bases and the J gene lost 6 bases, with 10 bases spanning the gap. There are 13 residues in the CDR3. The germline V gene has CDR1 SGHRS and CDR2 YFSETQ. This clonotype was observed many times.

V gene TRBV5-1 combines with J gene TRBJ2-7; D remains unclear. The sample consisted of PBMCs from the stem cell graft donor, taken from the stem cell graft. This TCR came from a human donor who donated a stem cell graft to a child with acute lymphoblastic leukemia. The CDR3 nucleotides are TGCGCCAGCAGCTTGGTTAGTGTGGGCGAGCAGTACTTC. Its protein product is CASSLVSVGEQYF.